Shown below are 3 T cell receptor beta chains from a single sample sequenced in a study of shared clonotypes between healthy human individuals. Data came from immunoSEQ multiplex PCR; TCRdb stores just in-frame clones and leaves some out. The sample records roughly 2.4 million clones, approximately 94% being singletons. The sequenced sample consisted of naive CD4+ T cells sorted from blood. The subset denotes: CD45RA+ positively selected. These receptors were obtained from a man between 18 and 35 years old in good health.

This clone was counted only a few times. The genes are TRBV19 and TRBJ1-5, with D hard to call. CDR1 is LNHDA, CDR2 SQIVND, per germline (reference sequence). V gave up 4 bases and J gave up 5 bases, with 15 bases separating them. The CDR3 runs to 15 residues. The CDR3 coding sequence is TGTGCCAGTAGTAGCATTGTGGACGCCTATCAGCCCCAGCATTTT. It encodes CASSSIVDAYQPQHF.

The V gene is TRBV11-2, the J gene TRBJ2-5, with D uncertain. The CDR3 covers 13 residues. Germline V gives CDR1 SGHAT, CDR2 FQNNGV. The V and J ends lost 4 bases and 1 base respectively, with 7 bases between them. The CDR3 region has the DNA TGTGCCAGCAGCTCCCATTTCCAAGAGACCCAGTACTTC. Translation gives CASSSHFQETQYF.

As concerns this clone: Other nucleotide sequences in the sample specify the same CDR3. This sequence joins TRBV29-1 and TRBJ1-1; 7 positions match TRBD1. The junction had 1 base not matched to a gene; V was cut back by 6 bases and J by 0 bases. This CDR3 spans 12 amino acids. Germline loops: CDR1 SQVTM, CDR2 ANQGSEA. The CDR3 nucleotides are TGCAGCGTGGGACAGCTGAACACTGAAGCTTTCTTT. Amino acid sequence: CSVGQLNTEAFF. The full variable domain, in which reference TRBV29-1 and TRBJ1-1 provide the parts outside the CDR3, is SAVISQKPSRDICQRGTSLTIQCQVDSQVTMMFWYRQQPGQSLTLIATANQGSEATYESGFVIDKFPISRPNLTFSTLTVSNMSPEDSSIYLCSVGQLNTEAFFGQGTRLTVV.